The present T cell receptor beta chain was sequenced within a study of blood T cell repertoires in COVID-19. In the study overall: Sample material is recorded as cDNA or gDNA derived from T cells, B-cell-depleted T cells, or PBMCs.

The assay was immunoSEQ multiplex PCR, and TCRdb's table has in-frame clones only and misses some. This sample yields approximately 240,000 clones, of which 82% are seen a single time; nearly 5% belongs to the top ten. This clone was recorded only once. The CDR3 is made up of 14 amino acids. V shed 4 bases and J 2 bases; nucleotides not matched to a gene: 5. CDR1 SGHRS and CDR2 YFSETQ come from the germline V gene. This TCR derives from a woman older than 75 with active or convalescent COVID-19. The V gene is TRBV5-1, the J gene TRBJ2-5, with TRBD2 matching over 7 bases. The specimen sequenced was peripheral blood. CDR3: CASSKGGNQETQYF. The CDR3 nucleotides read TGCGCCAGCAGCAAGGGAGGGAATCAAGAGACCCAGTACTTC.